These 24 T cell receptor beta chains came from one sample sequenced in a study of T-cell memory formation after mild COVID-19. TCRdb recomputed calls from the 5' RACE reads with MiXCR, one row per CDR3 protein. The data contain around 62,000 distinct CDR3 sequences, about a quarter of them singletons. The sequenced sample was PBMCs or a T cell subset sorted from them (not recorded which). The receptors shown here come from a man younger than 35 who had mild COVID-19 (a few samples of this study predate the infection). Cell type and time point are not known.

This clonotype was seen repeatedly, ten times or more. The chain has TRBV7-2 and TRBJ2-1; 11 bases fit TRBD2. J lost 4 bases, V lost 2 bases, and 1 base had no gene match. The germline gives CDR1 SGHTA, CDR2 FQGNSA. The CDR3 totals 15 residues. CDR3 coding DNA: TGTGCCAGCAGCTTACTAGCGGGGGGATACAATGAGCAGTTCTTC. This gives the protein CASSLLAGGYNEQFF.

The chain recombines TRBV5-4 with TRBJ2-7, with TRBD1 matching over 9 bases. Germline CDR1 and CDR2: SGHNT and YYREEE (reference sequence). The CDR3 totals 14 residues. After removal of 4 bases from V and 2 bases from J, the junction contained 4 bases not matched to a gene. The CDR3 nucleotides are TGTGCCAGCAGCCCCCGGACAGGGGCCTACGAGCAGTACTTC. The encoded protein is CASSPRTGAYEQYF.

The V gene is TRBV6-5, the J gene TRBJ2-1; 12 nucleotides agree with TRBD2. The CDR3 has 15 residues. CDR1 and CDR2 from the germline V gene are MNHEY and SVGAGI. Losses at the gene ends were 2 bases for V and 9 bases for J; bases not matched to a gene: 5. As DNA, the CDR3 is TGTGCCAGCAGTTACGAGACTAGCGGGGGATTTGAGCAGTTCTTC. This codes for CASSYETSGGFEQFF.

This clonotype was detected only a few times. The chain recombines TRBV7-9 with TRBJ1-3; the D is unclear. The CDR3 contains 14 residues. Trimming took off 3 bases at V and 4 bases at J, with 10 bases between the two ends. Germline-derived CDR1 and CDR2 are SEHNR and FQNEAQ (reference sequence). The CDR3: CASSLEREGNTIYF. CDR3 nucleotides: TGTGCCAGCAGCTTGGAAAGGGAGGGAAACACCATATATTTT.

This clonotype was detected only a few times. CDR3 bases: TGCGCCAGCAGCCAAGAACGGTTAGGAGGTCCCGAGCAGTTCTTC. It codes for CASSQERLGGPEQFF. This chain uses TRBV4-3 with TRBJ2-1; a weak D match, TRBD2 (5 bases). The V end was cut by 0 bases, the J end by 10 bases, with 16 bases between. Germline CDR1 reads LGHNA; CDR2 reads YSLEER. There are 15 residues in the CDR3.

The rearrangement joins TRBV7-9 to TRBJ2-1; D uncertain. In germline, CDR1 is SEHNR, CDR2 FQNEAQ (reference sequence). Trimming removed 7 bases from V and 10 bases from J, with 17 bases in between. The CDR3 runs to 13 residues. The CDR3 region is CASILVGPKEQFF. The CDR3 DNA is TGTGCCAGCATCTTGGTGGGTCCCAAAGAGCAGTTCTTC.

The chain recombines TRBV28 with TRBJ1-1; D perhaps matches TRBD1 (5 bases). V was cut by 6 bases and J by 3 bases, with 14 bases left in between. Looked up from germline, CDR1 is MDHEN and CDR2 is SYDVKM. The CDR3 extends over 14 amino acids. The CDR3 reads CASRIQGAYTEAFF. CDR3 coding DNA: TGTGCCAGCAGGATCCAGGGTGCCTACACTGAAGCTTTCTTT. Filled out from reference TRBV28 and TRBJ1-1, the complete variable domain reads DVKVTQSSRYLVKRTGEKVFLECVQDMDHENMFWYRQDPGLGLRLIYFSYDVKMKEKGDIPEGYSVSREKKERFSLILESASTNQTSMYLCASRIQGAYTEAFFGQGTRLTVV.

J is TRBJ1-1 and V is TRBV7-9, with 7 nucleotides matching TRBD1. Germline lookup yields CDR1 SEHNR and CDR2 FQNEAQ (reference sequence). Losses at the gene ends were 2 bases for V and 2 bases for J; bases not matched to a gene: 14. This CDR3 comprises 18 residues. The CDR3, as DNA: TGTGCCAGCAGCTTATACGGAGTATGGGACAGCGTAAACACTGAAGCTTTCTTT. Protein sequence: CASSLYGVWDSVNTEAFF.

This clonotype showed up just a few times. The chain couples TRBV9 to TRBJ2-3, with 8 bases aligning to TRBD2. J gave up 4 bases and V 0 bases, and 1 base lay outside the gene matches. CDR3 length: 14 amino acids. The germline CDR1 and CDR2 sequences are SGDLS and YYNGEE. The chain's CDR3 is CASSVDGGADTQYF. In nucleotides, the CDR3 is TGTGCCAGCAGCGTAGACGGGGGGGCAGATACGCAGTATTTT.

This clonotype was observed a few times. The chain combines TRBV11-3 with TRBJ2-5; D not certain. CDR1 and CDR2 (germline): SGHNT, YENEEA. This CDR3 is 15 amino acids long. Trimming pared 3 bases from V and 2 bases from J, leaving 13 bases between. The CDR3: CASSFEEEIQETQYF. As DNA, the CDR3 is TGTGCCAGCAGCTTTGAAGAGGAGATACAAGAGACCCAGTACTTC.

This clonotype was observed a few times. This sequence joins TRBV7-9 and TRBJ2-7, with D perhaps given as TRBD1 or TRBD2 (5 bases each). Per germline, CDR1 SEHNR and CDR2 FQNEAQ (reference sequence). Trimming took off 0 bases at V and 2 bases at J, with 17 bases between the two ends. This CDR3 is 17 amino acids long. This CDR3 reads CASSLAPPKPGPYEQYF. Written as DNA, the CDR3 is TGTGCCAGCAGCTTAGCCCCTCCCAAACCGGGACCCTACGAGCAGTACTTC. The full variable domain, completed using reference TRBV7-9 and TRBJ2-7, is DTGVSQNPRHKITKRGQNVTFRCDPISEHNRLYWYRQTLGQGPEFLTYFQNEAQLEKSRLLSDRFSAERPKGSFSTLEIQRTEQGDSAMYLCASSLAPPKPGPYEQYFGPGTRLTVT.

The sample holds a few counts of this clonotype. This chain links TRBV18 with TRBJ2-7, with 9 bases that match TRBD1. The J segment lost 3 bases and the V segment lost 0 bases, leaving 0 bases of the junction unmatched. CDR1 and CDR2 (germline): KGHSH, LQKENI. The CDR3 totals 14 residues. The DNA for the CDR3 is TGTGCCAGCTCACCACCGGGACAGGGCTACGAGCAGTACGTC. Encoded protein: CASSPPGQGYEQYV.

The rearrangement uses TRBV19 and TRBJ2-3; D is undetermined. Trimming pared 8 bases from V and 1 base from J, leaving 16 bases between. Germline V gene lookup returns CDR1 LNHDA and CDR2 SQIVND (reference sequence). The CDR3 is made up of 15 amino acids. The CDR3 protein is CASGVSSAGTDTQYF. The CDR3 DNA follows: TGTGCCAGTGGAGTAAGTTCGGCGGGCACAGATACGCAGTATTTT.

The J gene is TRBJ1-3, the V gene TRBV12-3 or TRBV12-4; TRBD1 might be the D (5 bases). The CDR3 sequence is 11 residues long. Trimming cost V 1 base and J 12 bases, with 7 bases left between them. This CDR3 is CASSLVQGIYF. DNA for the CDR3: TGTGCCAGCAGTTTAGTCCAGGGCATATATTTT.

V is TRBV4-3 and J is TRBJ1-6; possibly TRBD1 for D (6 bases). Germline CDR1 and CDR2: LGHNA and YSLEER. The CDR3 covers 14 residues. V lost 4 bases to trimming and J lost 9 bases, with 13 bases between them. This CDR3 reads CASSLTRGSSPLHF. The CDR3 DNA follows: TGCGCCAGCAGCCTTACCAGGGGAAGTTCACCCCTCCACTTT.

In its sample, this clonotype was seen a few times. The CDR3 here is CASSHSIDAEAFF. The CDR3 region has the DNA TGTGCCAGCAGTCACTCAATTGACGCTGAAGCTTTCTTT. The chain has TRBV12-3 or TRBV12-4 and TRBJ1-1, with D unresolved. The CDR3 extends over 13 amino acids. V lost 5 bases and J 6 bases, leaving 13 bases between the germline ends.

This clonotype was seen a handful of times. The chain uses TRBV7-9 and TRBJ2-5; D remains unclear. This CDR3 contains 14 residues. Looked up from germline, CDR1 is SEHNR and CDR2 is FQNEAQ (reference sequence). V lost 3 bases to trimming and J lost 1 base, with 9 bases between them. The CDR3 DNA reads TGTGCCAGCAGCTTTGCGGACCCCCAAGAGACCCAGTACTTC. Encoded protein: CASSFADPQETQYF.

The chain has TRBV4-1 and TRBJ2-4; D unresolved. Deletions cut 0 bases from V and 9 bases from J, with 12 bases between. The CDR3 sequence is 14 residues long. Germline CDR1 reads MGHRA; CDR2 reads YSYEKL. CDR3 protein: CASSQDPMVVIQYF. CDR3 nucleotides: TGCGCCAGCAGCCAAGATCCCATGGTAGTCATTCAGTACTTC.

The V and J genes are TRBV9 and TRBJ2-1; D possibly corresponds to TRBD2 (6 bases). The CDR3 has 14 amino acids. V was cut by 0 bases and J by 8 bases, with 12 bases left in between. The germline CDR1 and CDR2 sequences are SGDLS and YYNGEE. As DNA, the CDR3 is TGTGCCAGCAGCGTAGAAATTGGAGGGTATGAGCAGTTCTTC. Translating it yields CASSVEIGGYEQFF.

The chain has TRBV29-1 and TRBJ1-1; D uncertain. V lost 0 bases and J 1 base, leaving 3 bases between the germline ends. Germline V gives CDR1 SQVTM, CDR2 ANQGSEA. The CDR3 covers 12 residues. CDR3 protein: CSVEDRNTEAFF. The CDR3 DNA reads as TGCAGCGTTGAAGATAGGAACACTGAAGCTTTCTTT.

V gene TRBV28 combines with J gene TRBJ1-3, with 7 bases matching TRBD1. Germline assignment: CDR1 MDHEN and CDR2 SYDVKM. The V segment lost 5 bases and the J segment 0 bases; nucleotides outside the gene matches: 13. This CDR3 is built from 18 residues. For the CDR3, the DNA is TGTGCCAGCAGTGACCTCACGACAGGGTCGAGCTCTGGAAACACCATATATTTT. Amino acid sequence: CASSDLTTGSSSGNTIYF.

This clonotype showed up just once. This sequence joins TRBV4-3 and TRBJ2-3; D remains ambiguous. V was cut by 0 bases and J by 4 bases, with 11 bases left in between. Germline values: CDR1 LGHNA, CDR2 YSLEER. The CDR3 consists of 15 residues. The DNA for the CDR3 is TGCGCCAGCAGCCAAGAGGGTCTTGGGGCAGATACGCAGTATTTT. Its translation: CASSQEGLGADTQYF.

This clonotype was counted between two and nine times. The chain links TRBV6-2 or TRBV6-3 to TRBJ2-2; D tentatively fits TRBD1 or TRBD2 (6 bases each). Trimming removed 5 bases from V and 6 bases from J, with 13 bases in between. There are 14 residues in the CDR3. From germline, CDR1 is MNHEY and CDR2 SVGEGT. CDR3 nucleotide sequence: TGTGCCAGCAGTCCCGAGGGGGGAGCCGGGGAGCTGTTTTTT. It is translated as CASSPEGGAGELFF.

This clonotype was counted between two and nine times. CDR3 bases: TGTGCCAGCAGCCATACGAGGGGGTTAGAGTCACCCCTCCACTTT. It translates to CASSHTRGLESPLHF. The chain joins TRBV7-9 to TRBJ1-6, with D possibly matching TRBD1 (6 bases). Germline assignment: CDR1 SEHNR and CDR2 FQNEAQ (reference sequence). Trimming stripped 5 bases from V and 10 bases from J, with 18 bases between. The CDR3 contains 15 residues.